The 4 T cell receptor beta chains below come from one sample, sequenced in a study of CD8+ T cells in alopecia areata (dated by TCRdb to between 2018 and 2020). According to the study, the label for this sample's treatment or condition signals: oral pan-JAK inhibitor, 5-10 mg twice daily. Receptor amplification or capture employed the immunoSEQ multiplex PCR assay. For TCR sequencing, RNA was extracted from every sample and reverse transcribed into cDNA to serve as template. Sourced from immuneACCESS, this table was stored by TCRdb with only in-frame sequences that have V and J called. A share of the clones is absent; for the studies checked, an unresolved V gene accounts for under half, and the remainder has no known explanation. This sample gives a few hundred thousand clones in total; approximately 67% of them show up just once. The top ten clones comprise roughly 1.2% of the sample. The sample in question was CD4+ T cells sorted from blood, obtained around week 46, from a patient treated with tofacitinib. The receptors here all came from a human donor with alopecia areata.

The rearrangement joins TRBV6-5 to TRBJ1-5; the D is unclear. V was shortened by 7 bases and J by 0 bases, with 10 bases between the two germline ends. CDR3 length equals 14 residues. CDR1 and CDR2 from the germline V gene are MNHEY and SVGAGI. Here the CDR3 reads CASNEGYSNQPQHF. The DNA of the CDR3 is TGTGCCAGCAACGAGGGATATAGCAATCAGCCCCAGCATTTT.

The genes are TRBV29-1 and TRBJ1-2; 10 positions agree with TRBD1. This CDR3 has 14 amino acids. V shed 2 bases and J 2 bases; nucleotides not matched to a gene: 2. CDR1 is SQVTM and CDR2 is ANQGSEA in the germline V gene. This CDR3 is CSVETGQGNYGYTF. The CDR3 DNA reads TGCAGCGTTGAAACGGGACAGGGGAACTATGGCTACACCTTC.

The CDR3, as DNA: TGTGCCAGCAGTTACTTTGGACAGGGTGGCGGCGAGCAGTACTTC. It is translated as CASSYFGQGGGEQYF. This rearrangement joins TRBV6-5 to TRBJ2-7; TRBD1 aligns across 8 bases. This CDR3 comprises 15 residues. With V trimmed by 1 base and J by 6 bases, 8 bases remained unmatched. The V gene's germline CDR1 is MNHEY and CDR2 SVGAGI.

CDR3: CSVRSPRYNEQFF. Here the CDR3 DNA reads TGCAGCGTTCGTTCCCCTCGATACAATGAGCAGTTCTTC. The chain is built from TRBV29-1 and TRBJ2-1; D gene uncertain. V was trimmed by 5 bases and J by 4 bases, leaving 12 bases between them. The CDR3 covers 13 residues. Germline assignment: CDR1 SQVTM and CDR2 ANQGSEA.